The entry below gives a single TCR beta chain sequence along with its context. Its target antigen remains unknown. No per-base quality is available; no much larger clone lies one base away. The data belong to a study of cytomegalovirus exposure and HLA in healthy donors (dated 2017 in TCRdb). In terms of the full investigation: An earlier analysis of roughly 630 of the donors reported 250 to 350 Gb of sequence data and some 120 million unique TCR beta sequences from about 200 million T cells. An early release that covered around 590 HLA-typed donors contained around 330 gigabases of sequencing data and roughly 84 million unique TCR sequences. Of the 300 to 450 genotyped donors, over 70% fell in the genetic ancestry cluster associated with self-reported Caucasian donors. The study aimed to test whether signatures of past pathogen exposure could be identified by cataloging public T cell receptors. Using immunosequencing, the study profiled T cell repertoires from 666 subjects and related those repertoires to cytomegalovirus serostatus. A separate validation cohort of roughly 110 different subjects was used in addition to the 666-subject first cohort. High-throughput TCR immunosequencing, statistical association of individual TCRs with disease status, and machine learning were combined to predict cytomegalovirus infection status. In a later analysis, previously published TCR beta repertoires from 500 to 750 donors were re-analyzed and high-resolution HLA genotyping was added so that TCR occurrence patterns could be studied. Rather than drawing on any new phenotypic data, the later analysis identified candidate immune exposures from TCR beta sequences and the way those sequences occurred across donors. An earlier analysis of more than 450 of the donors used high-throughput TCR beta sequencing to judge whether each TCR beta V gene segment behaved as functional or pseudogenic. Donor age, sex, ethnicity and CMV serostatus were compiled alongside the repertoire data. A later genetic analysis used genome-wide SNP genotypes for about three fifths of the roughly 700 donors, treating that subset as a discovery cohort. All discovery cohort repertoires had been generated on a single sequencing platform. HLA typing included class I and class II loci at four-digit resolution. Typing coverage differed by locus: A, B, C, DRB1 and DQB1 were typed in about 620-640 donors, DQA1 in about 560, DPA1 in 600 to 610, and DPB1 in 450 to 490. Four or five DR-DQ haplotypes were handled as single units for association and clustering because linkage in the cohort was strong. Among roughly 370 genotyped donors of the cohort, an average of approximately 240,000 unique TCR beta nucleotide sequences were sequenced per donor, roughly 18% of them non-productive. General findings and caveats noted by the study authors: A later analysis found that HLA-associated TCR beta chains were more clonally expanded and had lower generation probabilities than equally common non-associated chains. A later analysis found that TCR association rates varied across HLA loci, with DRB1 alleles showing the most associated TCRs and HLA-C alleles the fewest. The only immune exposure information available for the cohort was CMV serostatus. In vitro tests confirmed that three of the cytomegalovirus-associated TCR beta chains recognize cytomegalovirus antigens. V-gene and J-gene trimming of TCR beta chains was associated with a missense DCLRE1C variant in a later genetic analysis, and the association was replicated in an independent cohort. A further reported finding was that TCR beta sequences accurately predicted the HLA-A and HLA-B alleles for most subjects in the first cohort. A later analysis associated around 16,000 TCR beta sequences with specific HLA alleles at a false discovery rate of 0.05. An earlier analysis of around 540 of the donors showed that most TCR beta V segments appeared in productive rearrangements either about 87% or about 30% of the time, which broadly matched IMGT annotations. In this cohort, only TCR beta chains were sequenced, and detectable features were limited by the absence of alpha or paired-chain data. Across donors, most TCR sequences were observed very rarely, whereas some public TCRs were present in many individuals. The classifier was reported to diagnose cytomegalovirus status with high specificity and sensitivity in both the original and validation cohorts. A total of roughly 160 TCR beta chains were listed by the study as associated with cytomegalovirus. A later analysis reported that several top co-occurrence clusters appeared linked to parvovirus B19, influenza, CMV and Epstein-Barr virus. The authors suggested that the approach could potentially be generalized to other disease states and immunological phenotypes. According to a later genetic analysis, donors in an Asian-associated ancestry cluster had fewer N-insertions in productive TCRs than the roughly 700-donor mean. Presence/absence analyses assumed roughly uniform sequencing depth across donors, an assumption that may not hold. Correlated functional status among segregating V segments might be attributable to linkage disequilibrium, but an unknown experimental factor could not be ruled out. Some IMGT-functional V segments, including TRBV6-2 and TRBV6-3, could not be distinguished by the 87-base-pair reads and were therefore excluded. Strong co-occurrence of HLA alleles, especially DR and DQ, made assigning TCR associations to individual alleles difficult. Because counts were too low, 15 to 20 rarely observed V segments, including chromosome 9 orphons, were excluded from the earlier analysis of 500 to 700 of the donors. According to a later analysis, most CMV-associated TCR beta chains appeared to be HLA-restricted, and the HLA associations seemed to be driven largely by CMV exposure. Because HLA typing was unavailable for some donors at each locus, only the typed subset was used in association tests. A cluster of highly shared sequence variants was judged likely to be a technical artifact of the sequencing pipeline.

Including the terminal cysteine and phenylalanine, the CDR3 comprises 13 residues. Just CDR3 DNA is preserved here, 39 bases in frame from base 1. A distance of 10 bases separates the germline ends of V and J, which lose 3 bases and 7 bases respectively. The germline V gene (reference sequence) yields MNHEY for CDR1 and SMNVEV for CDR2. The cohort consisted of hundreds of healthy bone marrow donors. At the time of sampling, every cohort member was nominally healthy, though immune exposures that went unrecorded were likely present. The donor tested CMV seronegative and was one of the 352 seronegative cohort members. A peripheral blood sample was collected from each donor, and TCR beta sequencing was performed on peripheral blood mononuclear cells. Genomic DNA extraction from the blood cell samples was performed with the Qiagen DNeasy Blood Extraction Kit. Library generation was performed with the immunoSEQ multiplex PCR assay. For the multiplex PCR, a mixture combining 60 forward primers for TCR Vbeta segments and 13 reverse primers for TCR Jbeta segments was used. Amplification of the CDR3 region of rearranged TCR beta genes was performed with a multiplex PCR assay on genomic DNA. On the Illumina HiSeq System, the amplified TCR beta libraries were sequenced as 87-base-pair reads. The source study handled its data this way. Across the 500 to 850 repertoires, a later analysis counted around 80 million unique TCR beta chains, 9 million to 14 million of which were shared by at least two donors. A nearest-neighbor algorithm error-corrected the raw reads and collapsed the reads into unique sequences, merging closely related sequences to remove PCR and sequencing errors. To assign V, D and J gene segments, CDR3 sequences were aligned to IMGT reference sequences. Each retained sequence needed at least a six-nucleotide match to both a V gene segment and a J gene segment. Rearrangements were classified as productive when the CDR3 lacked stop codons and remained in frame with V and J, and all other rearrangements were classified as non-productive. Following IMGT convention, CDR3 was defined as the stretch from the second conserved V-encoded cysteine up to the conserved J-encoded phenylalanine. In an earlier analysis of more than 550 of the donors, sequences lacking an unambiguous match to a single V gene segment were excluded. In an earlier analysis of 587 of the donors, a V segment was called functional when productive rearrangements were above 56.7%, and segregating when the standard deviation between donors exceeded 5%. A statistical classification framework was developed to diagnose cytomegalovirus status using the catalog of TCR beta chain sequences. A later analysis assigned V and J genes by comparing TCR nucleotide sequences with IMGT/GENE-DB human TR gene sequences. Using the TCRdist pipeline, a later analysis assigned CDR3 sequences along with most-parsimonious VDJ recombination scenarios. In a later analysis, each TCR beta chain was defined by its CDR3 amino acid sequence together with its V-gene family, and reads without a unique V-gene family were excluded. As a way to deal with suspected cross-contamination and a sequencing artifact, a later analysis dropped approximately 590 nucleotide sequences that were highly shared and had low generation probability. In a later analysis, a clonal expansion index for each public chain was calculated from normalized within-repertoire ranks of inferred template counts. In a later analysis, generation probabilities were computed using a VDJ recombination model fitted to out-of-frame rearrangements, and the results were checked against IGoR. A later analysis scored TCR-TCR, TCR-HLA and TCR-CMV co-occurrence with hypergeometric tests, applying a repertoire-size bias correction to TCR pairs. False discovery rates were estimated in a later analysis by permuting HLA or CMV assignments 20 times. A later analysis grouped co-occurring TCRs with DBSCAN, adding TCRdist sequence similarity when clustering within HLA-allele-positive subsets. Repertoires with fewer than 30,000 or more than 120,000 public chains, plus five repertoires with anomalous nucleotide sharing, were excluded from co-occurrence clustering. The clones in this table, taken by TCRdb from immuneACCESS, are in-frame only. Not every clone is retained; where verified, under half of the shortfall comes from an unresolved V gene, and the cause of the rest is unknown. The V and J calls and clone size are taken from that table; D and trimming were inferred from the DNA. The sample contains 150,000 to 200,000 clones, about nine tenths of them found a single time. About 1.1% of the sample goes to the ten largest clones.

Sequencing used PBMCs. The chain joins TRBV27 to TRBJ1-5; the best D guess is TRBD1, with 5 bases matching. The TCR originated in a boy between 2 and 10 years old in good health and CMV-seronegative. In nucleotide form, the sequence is TGTGCCAGCAGTTTTACCGGGGGACAGCCCCAGCATTTT. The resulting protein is CASSFTGGQPQHF.